This T cell receptor (beta chain) appears in the sequencing data of a study of control samples from healthy donors and cancer patients. Sequencing was performed with immunoSEQ multiplex PCR; in TCRdb, only in-frame clones are kept and a portion is missing. The data show more than 150,000 clones, 92% seen once. This CDR3 has 15 amino acids. Trimming took 4 bases from V and 4 from J; bases not matched to a gene: 6. Germline lookup yields CDR1 MNHEY and CDR2 SMNVEV (reference sequence). The chain has TRBV27 and TRBJ2-7; 11 bases are shared with TRBD2. The material sequenced was blood. The TCR originated in a woman aged 25 to 45 in good health. CDR3 region: CASSSRLAGIYEQYF. CDR3 bases: TGTGCCAGCAGTTCCAGACTAGCGGGGATTTACGAGCAGTACTTC.